This T cell receptor beta chain was identified during a study of radiation and T cells in renal cell carcinoma (dated by TCRdb to 2018 to 2020). Some background on the complete study: Samples were obtained from a clinical trial, in which 15 Gy stereotactic body radiation therapy was delivered to primary renal cell carcinomas and nephrectomy was performed 4 weeks later. A total of 3.5 million to 4.5 million unique CDR3 nucleotide sequences, encoding around 2.7 million unique CDR3 amino acid sequences, were found across all 53 samples. TCR beta sequencing covered 50 to 55 samples in total, comprising around 26 tumors and about 27 peripheral blood samples.

The intended sense of this specimen's time point label: blood 2 weeks post-SBRT. The sample's treatment or condition label is to be understood as: 15 Gy SBRT to primary tumor, nephrectomy 4 weeks later. To follow tumor-enriched clonotypes, peripheral blood was collected serially from radiation-treated patients at baseline and again at 2 weeks and 4 weeks after SBRT. Renal cell carcinoma with clear cell pathology was present in all patients. Genomic DNA for TCR sequencing was prepared using the QIAamp DNA Blood Mini Kit (Qiagen). Samples were included in the analyses only if all quality control checks were passed. V has 4 bases trimmed and J has 5 bases trimmed; junction bases matching no gene number 7. As encoded in the germline V gene, CDR1 is KGHSH while CDR2 is LQKENI. Counted from cysteine to phenylalanine, this CDR3 has 16 amino acids. The read is trimmed to its CDR3 DNA, 48 bases read in frame from base 1.

What the research found in general, with its limitations: Changes in the blood repertoire were not tracked past 4 weeks after treatment. Top tumor clonotypes rose in blood from baseline to 2 weeks post-radiation, then contracted by 4 weeks, suggesting transient expansion of tumor-resident clones. No pretreatment tumor biopsies were available, so the baseline intratumoral presence of clonotypes could not be determined. The single-armed trial design could not address effects of radiation dose or scheduling on the TCR repertoire.

TCR beta libraries were generated from genomic DNA with the immunoSEQ kit, following the manufacturer's recommendations. To prepare libraries, a first multiplex PCR with proprietary primers was run, followed by a second PCR that added unique barcodes, and a bead cleanup was done after each round. A kit-provided positive control reaction and a negative control reaction were included in every sample batch. The final libraries were assessed on an Agilent 4200 TapeStation D1000 ScreenTape, pooled by volume, and quantified by qPCR. Sequencing ran on an Illumina NextSeq500 with a MidOutput 150-cycle cartridge, using 156 Read1 and 15 Index1 cycles with kit custom primers. The pooled library was loaded at around 1.1 pM with a 20% PhiX control spike-in. As for how the authors treated the data: Vendor-processed data were analyzed in R, with a clonotype defined as all T cells sharing the same CDR3 nucleotide sequence. In the clone abundance analyses, frequencies were normalized to the 10,000 most abundant clones in each sample. Public T cell clones, which averaged fewer than five per sample, were removed prior to analysis. An abundance difference of at least 32-fold between compartments was the criterion for calling clonotypes tumor-enriched or baseline blood-enriched. A beta-binomial differential abundance model was used to identify clonotypes that expanded or contracted between blood time points. Similarity between tumor and blood repertoires was quantified using the Baroni-Urbani and Buser coefficient, and groups were compared with two-tailed Wilcoxon tests in R. This is the immuneACCESS table as TCRdb keeps it, with only in-frame sequences that have V and J called. A part of the clones is gone; compared with another copy, unresolved V genes explain less than half, and the rest is unexplained. The V and J calls and clone size are taken from that table; D and trimming were inferred from the DNA. The table for this sample lists roughly 130,000 clones; 80% to 90% of them were counted only once. Approximately 2% of the sample goes to the ten largest clones.

Concerning this clone itself: Its antigen remains undetermined. No quality values exist for individual bases; no much larger clone is one base distant.

This sample comprised blood, obtained from a patient whose treatment included radiotherapy and nephrectomy. The clonotype was recovered from a woman aged 60-75 years with renal cell carcinoma. The chain couples TRBV18 to TRBJ2-7; TRBD2 agrees with 14 junctional bases. Here the CDR3 is given as CASSLRTSGRRDEQYF. Read as DNA, the sequence is TGTGCCAGCTCACTTCGGACTAGCGGGAGGAGAGACGAGCAGTACTTC.